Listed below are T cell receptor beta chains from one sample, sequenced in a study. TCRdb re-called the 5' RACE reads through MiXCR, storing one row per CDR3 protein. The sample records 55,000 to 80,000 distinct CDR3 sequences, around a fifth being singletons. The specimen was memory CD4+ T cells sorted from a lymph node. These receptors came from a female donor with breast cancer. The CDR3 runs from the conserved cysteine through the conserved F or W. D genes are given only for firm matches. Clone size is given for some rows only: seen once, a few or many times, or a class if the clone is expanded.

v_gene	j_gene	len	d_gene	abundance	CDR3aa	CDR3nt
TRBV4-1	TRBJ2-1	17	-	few	CASRVVGRRGSYNEQFF	TGCGCCAGCAGGGTTGTGGGTCGACGAGGCTCCTACAATGAGCAGTTCTTC
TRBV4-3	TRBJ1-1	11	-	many	CASSQGGVAFF	TGCGCCAGCAGCCAGGGGGGAGTTGCTTTCTTT
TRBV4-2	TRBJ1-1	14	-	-	CASSQVAVNTEAFF	TGTGCCAGCAGCCAAGTTGCGGTGAACACTGAAGCTTTCTTT
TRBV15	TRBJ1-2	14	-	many	CATSSSATVRSYTF	TGTGCCACCAGCTCCAGTGCGACGGTCCGGAGCTACACCTTC
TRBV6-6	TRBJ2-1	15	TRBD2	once	CASKRLAGENNEQFF	TGTGCCAGCAAAAGACTAGCGGGAGAGAACAATGAGCAGTTCTTC
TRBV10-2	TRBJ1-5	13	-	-	CASTPRQSQPQHF	TGCGCCAGCACCCCTCGACAGTCTCAGCCCCAGCATTTT
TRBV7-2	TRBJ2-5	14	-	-	CASSYFGGAETQYF	TGTGCCAGCAGCTATTTCGGCGGGGCGGAGACCCAGTACTTC
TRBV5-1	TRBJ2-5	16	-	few	CASRSGNYRYQETQYF	TGCGCCAGCAGATCGGGAAACTACCGGTACCAAGAGACCCAGTACTTC
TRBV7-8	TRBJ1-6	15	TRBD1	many	CASSQLDRANSPLHF	TGTGCCAGCAGCCAATTGGACAGGGCGAATTCACCCCTCCACTTT
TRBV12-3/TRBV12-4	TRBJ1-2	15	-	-	CASSPMGRDGYGYTF	TGTGCCAGCAGTCCCATGGGCAGGGACGGCTATGGCTACACCTTC
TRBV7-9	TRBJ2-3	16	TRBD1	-	CASSLAWDRVADTQYF	TGTGCCAGCAGCTTAGCCTGGGACAGGGTAGCAGATACGCAGTATTTT
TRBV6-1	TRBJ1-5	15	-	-	CASSTRQGNNQPQHF	TGTGCCAGCAGTACCCGTCAGGGTAACAATCAGCCCCAGCATTTT
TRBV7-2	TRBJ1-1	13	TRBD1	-	CASSPDRATEAFF	TGTGCCAGCAGCCCGGACAGGGCCACTGAAGCTTTCTTT
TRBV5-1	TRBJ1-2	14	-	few	CASSPDSPNYGYTF	TGCGCCAGCAGCCCGGACAGCCCTAACTATGGCTACACCTTC
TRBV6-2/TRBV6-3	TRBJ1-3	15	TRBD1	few	CVSSSGQASGNTIYF	TGTGTCAGCAGTTCGGGACAGGCCTCTGGAAACACCATATATTTT
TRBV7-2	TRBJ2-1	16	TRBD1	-	CASSLVGGASYNEQFF	TGTGCCAGCAGCTTAGTAGGGGGCGCCTCCTACAATGAGCAGTTCTTC
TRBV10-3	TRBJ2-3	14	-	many	CAISADRSADTQYF	TGTGCCATCAGTGCAGACAGGAGCGCAGATACGCAGTATTTT
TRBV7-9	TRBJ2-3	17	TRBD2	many	CASSEGGTSGFTDTQYF	TGTGCCAGCAGTGAGGGGGGCACTAGCGGCTTCACAGATACGCAGTATTTT
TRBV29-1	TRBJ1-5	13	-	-	CSTLDSSNQPRHF	TGCAGCACCCTTGACAGTAGTAATCAGCCCCGGCATTTT
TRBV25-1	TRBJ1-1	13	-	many	CASSEDPSGRAFF	TGTGCCAGCAGTGAGGACCCCTCGGGGCGTGCTTTCTTT
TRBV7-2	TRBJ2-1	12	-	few	CASSLGGEGQFF	TGTGCCAGCAGCTTAGGAGGTGAGGGGCAGTTCTTC
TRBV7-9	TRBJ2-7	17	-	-	CASSPPLRVRSSYEQYF	TGTGCCAGCAGTCCACCTCTCCGGGTCAGGAGCTCCTACGAGCAGTACTTC